The TCR beta chain described here comes from a study of T-cell memory formation after mild COVID-19. Germline CDR1 LGHDT, CDR2 YNNKEL (reference sequence). CDR3 length: 13 residues. The V and J ends lost 2 bases and 3 bases respectively, with 7 bases between them. From the 5' RACE reads, TCRdb called clonotypes with MiXCR, one entry per CDR3 protein. The sample yields about 320,000 distinct CDR3 sequences, around 15% seen once. The sequenced sample was PBMCs or a T cell subset sorted from them (not recorded which). This sequence was found in a man aged 18 to 29 who had mild COVID-19 (a few samples of this study predate the infection). Cell type and time point are not known. The V call is TRBV3-1, the J call TRBJ2-5, with D perhaps TRBD2 (5 bases). The CDR3 protein is CASSQMREETQYF. The CDR3 nucleotides are TGTGCCAGCAGCCAAATGAGGGAAGAGACCCAGTACTTC.